One sample yielded the 30 T cell receptor beta chains listed below, sequenced in a study of cytomegalovirus exposure and HLA in healthy donors. Amplification used 60 Vbeta primers and 13 Jbeta primers. The assay was immunoSEQ multiplex PCR, and TCRdb's table has in-frame clones only and misses some. The sample contains about 120,000 clones, 65% to 80% of which appear only once. The sequencing input was PBMCs. Every receptor here comes from a middle-aged woman in good health and CMV-seropositive.

This clone was seen a few times. The rearrangement links TRBV6-5 to TRBJ1-2; 8 bases map to TRBD1. The germline V gene encodes CDR1 MNHEY and CDR2 SVGAGI. With 6 bases clipped from V and 2 bases from J, the junction kept 8 bases outside the gene matches. The CDR3 contains 15 residues. Here the CDR3 DNA reads TGTGCCAGCAGCTACGCTGGACAGGGAAACTATGGCTACACCTTC. The encoded protein is CASSYAGQGNYGYTF.

This chain connects TRBV28 to TRBJ1-2, with 7 bases aligning to TRBD1. There are 15 residues in the CDR3. V lost 2 bases and J lost 4; bases outside the gene matches: 7. Germline V gene sequence: CDR1 MDHEN, CDR2 SYDVKM. The CDR3 reads CASSLPDRPIYGYTF. The DNA of the CDR3 is TGTGCCAGCAGTTTACCGGACAGGCCGATCTATGGCTACACCTTC.

The gene calls are TRBV6-5 and TRBJ2-3; D remains unclear. With 2 bases removed from V and 6 bases from J, the gap between germline ends came to 15 bases. CDR3 length equals 15 residues. CDR1 is MNHEY, CDR2 SVGAGI, per germline. The CDR3 sequence is CASSYTLLTWDTQYF. In DNA form, the CDR3 reads TGTGCCAGCAGTTACACCCTTCTAACTTGGGATACGCAGTATTTT.

CDR3 in amino acids: CASSLGPSSYEQYF. The CDR3 nucleotides are TGTGCCAGCAGCTTAGGTCCTAGCTCCTACGAGCAGTACTTC. The genes are TRBV7-8 and TRBJ2-7, with D unclear. Germline V gene sequence: CDR1 SGHVS, CDR2 FQNEAQ. This CDR3 has 14 residues. V lost 1 base and J lost 0, with 7 bases in between.

The rearrangement uses TRBV4-1 and TRBJ2-7, with D possibly matching TRBD1 (6 bases). Germline V gene sequence: CDR1 MGHRA, CDR2 YSYEKL. The CDR3 runs to 15 residues. V was trimmed by 1 base and J by 5 bases, leaving 15 bases between them. The CDR3 DNA reads as TGCGCCAGCAGCCAAGTTCGCACAGGGACACACGAGCAGTACTTC. This codes for CASSQVRTGTHEQYF.

This chain joins TRBV5-1 and TRBJ2-2; D not certain. Germline CDR1 reads SGHRS; CDR2 reads YFSETQ. This CDR3 contains 15 residues. V shed 0 bases and J shed 3 bases, with 9 bases lying between them. The CDR3 loop reads CASSLVSLDTGELFF. The CDR3 DNA reads as TGCGCCAGCAGCTTGGTATCCCTAGACACCGGGGAGCTGTTTTTT.

This sequence joins TRBV2 and TRBJ1-5, with a weak D call TRBD1 (6 bases). V shed 6 bases and J shed 2 bases, with 17 bases lying between them. The V gene's germline CDR1 is SNHLY and CDR2 FYNNEI. This CDR3 has 16 residues. The CDR3 protein is CASRLPGDRRNQPQHF. The DNA of the CDR3 is TGTGCCAGCAGGCTCCCAGGGGACCGACGCAATCAGCCCCAGCATTTT.

A note on this clone: One junction end disagrees with the germline gene, perhaps due to a read error. This chain joins TRBV4-3 and TRBJ2-3; 10 bases agree with TRBD1. In germline, CDR1 is LGHNA, CDR2 YSLEER. The CDR3 has 16 residues. CDR3 sequence reads: CASSQESTGGPDTRYF. The CDR3 coding sequence is TGCGCCAGCAGCCAAGAGTCGACAGGGGGCCCAGATACGCGGTATTTT.

The chain uses TRBV30 and TRBJ2-7, with a possible D match to TRBD2 (5 bases). The V gene's germline CDR1 is GTSNPN and CDR2 SVGIG (reference sequence). With 0 bases removed from V and 4 bases from J, the gap between germline ends came to 13 bases. This CDR3 is built from 14 residues. The CDR3 spells CAWSVDLDLYEQYF. The CDR3 DNA is TGTGCCTGGAGTGTGGACTTGGATTTATACGAGCAGTACTTC. The variable domain in full, with the rest retrieved from reference TRBV30 and TRBJ2-7, is SQTIHQWPATLVQPVGSPLSLECTVEGTSNPNLYWYRQAAGRGLQLLFYSVGIGQISSEVPQNLSASRPQDRQFILSSKKLLLSDSGFYLCAWSVDLDLYEQYFGPGTRLTVT.

The J gene is TRBJ1-1, the V gene TRBV2, with TRBD1 as a possible D gene (5 bases). The germline CDR1 and CDR2 sequences are SNHLY and FYNNEI. This CDR3 is built from 15 residues. The V end was cut by 8 bases, the J end by 1 base, with 17 bases between. CDR3 residues: CASSEVGAENTEAFF. In DNA, the CDR3 is TGTGCCAGCTCTGAGGTAGGGGCGGAGAACACTGAAGCTTTCTTT.

The chain combines TRBV7-6 with TRBJ1-2; 12 bases line up with TRBD1. CDR3 length: 18 residues. Germline V gene data show CDR1 as SGHVS and CDR2 as FNYEAQ. V lost 3 bases, J lost 8 bases, and 16 bases stayed unmatched. CDR3 region: CASSLNYPGQGAFRGYTF. CDR3 in DNA: TGTGCCAGCAGCTTGAATTATCCGGGACAGGGGGCTTTTAGGGGCTACACCTTC. The variable domain in full, with the rest retrieved from reference TRBV7-6 and TRBJ1-2, is GAGVSQSPRYKVTKRGQDVALRCDPISGHVSLYWYRQALGQGPEFLTYFNYEAQQDKSGLPNDRFSAERPEGSISTLTIQRTEQRDSAMYRCASSLNYPGQGAFRGYTFGSGTRLTVV.

The genes are TRBV27 and TRBJ2-7, with 8 bases fitting TRBD1. The CDR3 extends over 13 amino acids. Germline V gives CDR1 MNHEY, CDR2 SMNVEV (reference sequence). Trimming took 6 bases from V and 3 from J; bases not matched to a gene: 4. CDR3 DNA sequence: TGTGCCAGCAGCCGGACAGGGATCTACGAGCAGTACTTC. It yields the protein CASSRTGIYEQYF.

The J gene is TRBJ2-2, the V gene TRBV7-3, with TRBD2 as a possible D gene (5 bases). V was shortened by 4 bases and J by 2 bases, with 8 bases between the two germline ends. The CDR3 has 14 residues. The germline V gene has CDR1 SGHTA and CDR2 FQGTGA. CDR3 DNA sequence: TGTGCCAGCAGCTCCGAGGGTAACACCGGGGAGCTGTTTTTT. It encodes CASSSEGNTGELFF.

V and J are TRBV9 and TRBJ1-2; possible D gene TRBD1, 6 bases. The ends were cut back, 4 bases at V and 6 bases at J, with 16 bases in the middle. This CDR3 contains 14 residues. Germline V gives CDR1 SGDLS, CDR2 YYNGEE. The CDR3 coding sequence is TGTGCCAGCAGCATCCGGACAGAGGGGGATGGCTACACCTTC. Its translation is CASSIRTEGDGYTF. Looking up the rest from reference TRBV9 and TRBJ1-2 gives the full variable domain: DSGVTQTPKHLITATGQRVTLRCSPRSGDLSVYWYQQSLDQGLQFLIQYYNGEERAKGNILERFSAQQFPDLHSELNLSSLELGDSALYFCASSIRTEGDGYTFGSGTRLTVV.

Only one count was recorded for this clone. The V and J genes are TRBV4-2 and TRBJ2-7; 7 bases are a match to TRBD1. Trimming at V came to 3 bases and at J to 4 bases, leaving 9 bases not matched to a gene. The CDR3 has 15 amino acids. Germline V CDR1 and CDR2: LGHNA, YNFKEQ. The chain's CDR3 is CASSHPQGEGYEQYF. The CDR3 DNA is TGTGCCAGCAGCCACCCCCAGGGGGAAGGTTACGAGCAGTACTTC.

The chain uses TRBV4-1 and TRBJ1-1; D remains unclear. From germline, CDR1 is MGHRA and CDR2 YSYEKL. This CDR3 spans 15 amino acids. V shed 0 bases and J shed 0 bases, with 8 bases lying between them. CDR3 sequence (DNA): TGCGCCAGCAGCCAAGATGGGCACATGAACACTGAAGCTTTCTTT. Translating it yields CASSQDGHMNTEAFF.

This clone was observed a few times. The chain carries TRBV18 and TRBJ2-7, with D possibly being TRBD2 (6 bases). The length of the CDR3 is 13 residues. With 2 bases removed from V and 10 bases from J, the gap between germline ends came to 15 bases. The V gene's germline CDR1 is KGHSH and CDR2 LQKENI. CDR3 sequence: CASSPGTGGDQYF. In DNA form, the CDR3 reads TGTGCCAGCTCACCAGGCACCGGGGGTGATCAGTACTTC.

The chain has TRBV4-1 and TRBJ1-1; 8 bases are shared with TRBD1. J was trimmed by 4 bases and V by 1 base; bases with no gene match: 8. Germline V gene lookup returns CDR1 MGHRA and CDR2 YSYEKL. CDR3 length equals 16 residues. The CDR3 DNA sequence: TGCGCCAGCAGCCAAGCAACAGGGGGTTTGGGCACTGAAGCTTTCTTT. Residues: CASSQATGGLGTEAFF.

The chain is built from TRBV19 and TRBJ1-5; D is perhaps TRBD1 (5 bases). The V and J ends lost 3 bases and 4 bases respectively, with 13 bases between them. Looked up from germline, CDR1 is LNHDA and CDR2 is SQIVND (reference sequence). The CDR3 is made up of 15 amino acids. CDR3 DNA: TGTGCCAGTAGTATTGGGACGGGGGGGAATCAGCCCCAGCATTTT. As protein: CASSIGTGGNQPQHF.

This chain links TRBV30 with TRBJ1-1; TRBD1 aligns across 10 bases. Germline lookup yields CDR1 GTSNPN and CDR2 SVGIG (reference sequence). Losses at the gene ends were 5 bases for V and 1 base for J; bases not matched to a gene: 7. The CDR3 has 15 amino acids. Here the CDR3 DNA reads TGTGCCTGGGGAGGACAGGGGGGAAAGAACACTGAAGCTTTCTTT. Translating it yields CAWGGQGGKNTEAFF.

This rearrangement joins TRBV9 to TRBJ2-1; TRBD1 matches 7 bases. J gave up 5 bases and V 5 bases, and 10 bases lay outside the gene matches. Germline CDR1 SGDLS, CDR2 YYNGEE. The CDR3 length is 15 residues. CDR3 nucleotide sequence: TGTGCCAGCAGGGTGAGGGGGCGCGCCCACAATGAGCAGTTCTTC. It translates to CASRVRGRAHNEQFF. Together with reference TRBV9 and TRBJ2-1, the CDR3 gives the full variable domain: DSGVTQTPKHLITATGQRVTLRCSPRSGDLSVYWYQQSLDQGLQFLIQYYNGEERAKGNILERFSAQQFPDLHSELNLSSLELGDSALYFCASRVRGRAHNEQFFGPGTRLTVL.

The CDR3: CASSIVYRDSYGYTF. The CDR3 nucleotides are TGTGCCAGCAGTATAGTATACCGGGACAGCTATGGCTACACCTTC. The chain couples TRBV28 to TRBJ1-2, with 7 nucleotides matching TRBD1. The germline V gene has CDR1 MDHEN and CDR2 SYDVKM. This CDR3 has 15 amino acids. Trimming cost V 5 bases and J 4 bases; bases outside gene matches: 10.

The rearrangement uses TRBV5-1 and TRBJ2-6; 11 bases agree with TRBD1. There are 18 residues in the CDR3. Germline V gives CDR1 SGHRS, CDR2 YFSETQ. CDR3 loop: CALLVGQGATSGANVLTF. The CDR3 nucleotides are TGCGCTTTACTTGTTGGACAGGGGGCGACCTCTGGGGCCAACGTCCTGACTTTC.

The chain recombines TRBV6-1 with TRBJ2-7; D remains unclear. This CDR3 is built from 13 residues. In germline, CDR1 is MNHNS, CDR2 SASEGT. V was trimmed by 6 bases and J by 4 bases, leaving 13 bases between them. In nucleotides, the CDR3 is TGTGCCAGCAGCAGGATTGGTAAATACGAGCAGTACTTC. Amino acid sequence: CASSRIGKYEQYF.

The V and J genes are TRBV5-4 and TRBJ2-1, with TRBD1 matching over 10 bases. CDR1 and CDR2 from the germline V gene are SGHNT and YYREEE (reference sequence). The CDR3 contains 15 residues. V dropped 4 bases and J dropped 7; count of bases not matched to a gene: 8. CDR3 DNA sequence: TGTGCCAGCAGCCCTGACAGGGGGCGCGGGAATGAGCAGTTCTTC. It encodes CASSPDRGRGNEQFF.

This clone was detected once. V is TRBV30 and J is TRBJ2-1, with D possibly TRBD2 on 5 matching bases. The CDR3 spans 15 residues. Germline CDR1 GTSNPN, CDR2 SVGIG (reference sequence). Trimming stripped 5 bases from V and 3 bases from J, with 17 bases between. In nucleotides, the CDR3 is TGTGCCTGGGGATCGGGGTCCCAAATCTACAATGAGCAGTTCTTC. This codes for CAWGSGSQIYNEQFF.

The chain recombines TRBV28 with TRBJ1-5, with no clear D. Trimming pared 8 bases from V and 4 bases from J, leaving 12 bases between. The CDR3 is made up of 13 amino acids. Germline CDR1 MDHEN, CDR2 SYDVKM. CDR3 coding DNA: TGTGCCAGCGTCAGCAGGAATAATCAGCCCCAGCATTTT. Translation gives CASVSRNNQPQHF.

The V and J genes are TRBV6-5 and TRBJ1-1; 10 bases map to TRBD1. Germline V CDR1 and CDR2: MNHEY, SVGAGI. Unmatched junction bases numbered 7, after V lost 5 bases and J lost 4 bases. This CDR3 has 15 amino acids. For the CDR3, the DNA is TGTGCCAGCAGTATAATGGGACAGGGGATCACTGAAGCTTTCTTT. This encodes CASSIMGQGITEAFF.

The chain employs TRBV6-1 and TRBJ1-6; D is unclear. Trimming cost V 1 base and J 7 bases, with 14 bases left between them. The CDR3 sequence is 16 residues long. The germline gives CDR1 MNHNS, CDR2 SASEGT. Written as DNA, the CDR3 is TGTGCCAGCAGTGAAGTTTCTCAGAAATTGAATTCACCCCTCCACTTT. It specifies CASSEVSQKLNSPLHF.

Only one count was recorded for this clone. The chain employs TRBV6-6 and TRBJ1-1; tentatively, D is TRBD1 (6 bases). Deletions cut 10 bases from V and 0 bases from J, with 12 bases between. The CDR3 runs 13 residues. The germline V gene encodes CDR1 MNHNY and CDR2 SVGAGI (reference sequence). The CDR3 here is CATRQDMNTEAFF. DNA of the CDR3: TGTGCCACCCGACAGGACATGAACACTGAAGCTTTCTTT.